The T cell receptor beta chain described here comes from a study of cytomegalovirus exposure and HLA in healthy donors. This clone was counted only a few times. The donors were healthy bone marrow donors. The PCR was carried out with 60 Vbeta primers and 13 Jbeta primers. Generated by immunoSEQ multiplex PCR, the TCRdb table keeps only in-frame clones and is missing some. This repertoire shows under 150,000 clones, roughly 78% found once; its top ten account for over 5%. Trimming pared 3 bases from V and 3 bases from J, leaving 16 bases between. The germline gives CDR1 SGHRS, CDR2 YFSETQ. The CDR3 is made up of 15 amino acids.

This rearrangement joins TRBV5-1 to TRBJ2-7, with D perhaps TRBD1 (6 bases). Sequences were obtained from PBMCs. The clonotype was recovered from a woman aged 35 to 49 in good health and CMV-seronegative. CDR3 amino acids: CASSSRTAYYYEQYF. CDR3 nucleotides: TGCGCCAGCAGCTCCAGGACAGCCTACTACTACGAGCAGTACTTC.